This T cell receptor beta chain comes out of a study of cytomegalovirus exposure and HLA in healthy donors (dated by TCRdb to 2015 to 2018). Background on the whole study: According to an earlier analysis of 550 to 750 of the donors, 150 million to 200 million T cells yielded 95 million to 140 million unique TCR beta sequences and roughly 280 Gb of sequence data. An early release covering more than 500 HLA-typed donors comprised roughly 300 gigabases of sequencing data and tens of millions of unique TCR sequences. Of the approximately 400 genotyped donors, roughly 76% were placed in the genetic ancestry cluster associated with self-reported Caucasian donors. The study was designed to test whether signatures of past pathogen exposure could be identified by cataloging public T cell receptors. Using immunosequencing, the study profiled T cell repertoires from 666 subjects and related those repertoires to cytomegalovirus serostatus. Along with the approximately 650-subject first cohort, a separate validation cohort of around 110 different subjects was used. To predict cytomegalovirus infection status, the study brought together high-throughput TCR immunosequencing, statistical association of individual TCRs with disease status, and machine learning. To study patterns of TCR occurrence, a later analysis re-analyzed previously published TCR beta repertoires from 600 to 750 donors and added high-resolution HLA genotyping. The later analysis used no new phenotypic data to find candidate immune exposures, relying instead on TCR beta sequences and their occurrence across donors. To decide whether each TCR beta V gene segment behaved as functional or pseudogenic, an earlier analysis of approximately 600 of the donors relied on high-throughput TCR beta sequencing. Donor age, sex, ethnicity and CMV serostatus were compiled together with the repertoire data. In a later genetic analysis, genome-wide SNP genotypes for 398 of the 666 donors were used, and that subset was treated as a discovery cohort. All discovery cohort repertoires had been generated on a single sequencing platform. HLA typing covered class I and class II loci at four-digit resolution. The number of donors typed differed by locus, with roughly 620-630 for A, B, C, DRB1 and DQB1, 522 for DQA1, approximately 570 for DPA1, and roughly 450 for DPB1. A few DR-DQ haplotypes were treated as single units for association and clustering because of strong linkage in the cohort. Among over 350 genotyped donors of the cohort, an average of approximately 250,000 unique TCR beta nucleotide sequences were sequenced per donor, 15% to 20% of them non-productive.

The full study reports these points: A later analysis found that TCR association rates varied across HLA loci, with DRB1 alleles showing the most associated TCRs and HLA-C alleles the fewest. Broadly in line with IMGT annotations, most TCR beta V segments showed up in productive rearrangements about 90% or about 30% of the time in an earlier analysis of under 700 of the donors. Roughly uniform sequencing depth across donors was assumed in presence/absence analyses, although this assumption may not hold. Strong co-occurrence of HLA alleles, especially DR and DQ, made assigning TCR associations to individual alleles difficult. A cluster of highly shared sequence variants was judged likely to represent a technical artifact of the sequencing pipeline. In this cohort, only TCR beta chains were sequenced, and detectable features were limited by the absence of alpha or paired-chain data. Most TCR sequences were observed very rarely across donors, whereas some public TCRs were present in many individuals. In a later genetic analysis, fewer N-insertions in productive TCRs were reported among donors in an Asian-associated ancestry cluster than the roughly 700-donor mean. Because HLA typing was unavailable for some donors at each locus, only the typed subset was used in association tests. The classifier was reported to diagnose cytomegalovirus status with high specificity and sensitivity in both the original cohort and the validation cohort. The study listed 150 to 200 TCR beta chains as associated with cytomegalovirus. Most CMV-associated TCR beta chains appeared to be HLA-restricted in a later analysis, and the HLA associations seemed to be driven largely by CMV exposure. For the cohort, immune exposure information was limited to CMV serostatus. A further reported finding was that TCR beta sequences accurately predicted the HLA-A and HLA-B alleles for most subjects in the first cohort. Because the 87-base-pair reads could not distinguish some IMGT-functional V segments, including TRBV6-2 and TRBV6-3, those segments were excluded. In a later analysis, some 17,000 TCR beta sequences were associated with specific HLA alleles at a false discovery rate of 0.05. The earlier analysis of some 560 of the donors excluded roughly 17 rarely observed V segments, including chromosome 9 orphons, because counts were too low. V-gene and J-gene trimming of TCR beta chains was associated with a missense DCLRE1C variant in a later genetic analysis, and the association was replicated in an independent cohort. Compared with equally common non-associated chains, HLA-associated TCR beta chains in a later analysis were more clonally expanded and had lower generation probabilities. In a later analysis, several top co-occurrence clusters were reported to appear linked to parvovirus B19, influenza, CMV and Epstein-Barr virus. Correlated functional status among segregating V segments might reflect linkage disequilibrium, but an unknown experimental factor could not be ruled out. A few of the identified cytomegalovirus-associated TCR beta chains were confirmed in vitro to be specific for cytomegalovirus antigens. It was suggested by the authors that the approach could potentially be generalized to other disease states and immunological phenotypes.

The cohort consisted of 600 to 700 healthy bone marrow donors. All cohort members were sampled while nominally healthy, although unrecorded immune exposures were likely present. The donor tested CMV seropositive and was one of the 289 seropositive cohort members. A peripheral blood sample was collected from each donor, and TCR beta sequencing was performed on peripheral blood mononuclear cells. The Qiagen DNeasy Blood Extraction Kit was used to extract genomic DNA from the blood cell samples. V has 11 bases trimmed and J has 5 bases trimmed; junction bases matching no gene number 7. The cysteine opens and the phenylalanine closes a CDR3 of 13 amino acids. The entry retains the CDR3 DNA only, 39 bases that are in frame from base 1. The germline V gene (reference sequence) provides CDR1 SEHNR and CDR2 FQNEAQ. Comment on this clone: There is no known antigen for this receptor.

Preparation of the library involved the immunoSEQ multiplex PCR assay. For the multiplex PCR, a mixture combining 60 forward primers for TCR Vbeta segments and 13 reverse primers for TCR Jbeta segments was used. The CDR3 region of rearranged TCR beta genes was amplified from genomic DNA by a multiplex PCR assay. The Illumina HiSeq System was used to sequence the amplified TCR beta libraries as 87-base-pair reads. Regarding the original processing steps: In a later analysis, 70 million to 95 million unique TCR beta chains were counted across the 500 to 850 repertoires, and about 10 million of these chains were shared by at least two donors. A nearest-neighbor algorithm error-corrected the raw reads and collapsed the reads into unique sequences, merging closely related sequences to remove PCR and sequencing errors. V, D and J gene segments were assigned by aligning CDR3 sequences to IMGT reference sequences. For a sequence to be retained, a match of at least six nucleotides was required to both a V gene segment and a J gene segment. Rearrangements were called productive when the CDR3 lacked stop codons and stayed in frame with V and J; all others were non-productive. CDR3 was defined by IMGT convention, running from the second conserved V-encoded cysteine to the conserved J-encoded phenylalanine. Sequences without an unambiguous match to a single V gene segment were excluded from the earlier analysis of several hundred of the donors. In an earlier analysis of 587 of the donors, a V segment was called functional when productive rearrangements were above 56.7%, and segregating when the standard deviation between donors exceeded 5%. A statistical classification framework was built for diagnosing cytomegalovirus status from the catalog of TCR beta chain sequences. In a later analysis, V and J genes were assigned by comparing TCR nucleotide sequences against IMGT/GENE-DB human TR gene sequences. Using the TCRdist pipeline, a later analysis assigned CDR3 sequences along with most-parsimonious VDJ recombination scenarios. In a later analysis, every TCR beta chain was defined by the combination of its CDR3 amino acid sequence and its V-gene family, and reads without a unique V-gene family were dropped. A later analysis removed 450 to 600 highly shared, low-generation-probability nucleotide sequences to deal with suspected cross-contamination and a sequencing artifact. A later analysis calculated a clonal expansion index for each public chain from normalized within-repertoire ranks of inferred template counts. In a later analysis, generation probabilities were computed using a VDJ recombination model fitted to out-of-frame rearrangements, and the results were checked against IGoR. In a later analysis, hypergeometric tests were used to score TCR-TCR, TCR-HLA and TCR-CMV co-occurrence, with a repertoire-size bias correction applied to TCR pairs. In a later analysis, false discovery rates were estimated by permuting HLA or CMV assignments 20 times. In a later analysis, co-occurring TCRs were grouped using DBSCAN, with TCRdist sequence similarity added in when clustering inside HLA-allele-positive subsets. Co-occurrence clustering excluded repertoires with fewer than 30,000 or more than 120,000 public chains, plus five with anomalous nucleotide sharing. TCRdb obtained this table from immuneACCESS and retained in-frame rearrangements with V and J assigned. These tables miss some clones; where compared with another copy, unresolved V genes account for less than half of the shortfall, and the remainder is unexplained. D and trimming were read from the DNA, whereas the V and J calls and clone size are those reported in that table. The table for this sample shows tens of thousands of clones. The biggest ten clones account for 15% of the sample.

The receptor chain draws on TRBV7-9 and TRBJ2-1, and 9 junction bases match TRBD2. The receptor's source is a man aged 45-65 years in good health and CMV-seropositive. Sequenced input: PBMCs. Here the CDR3 is given as CAARREGNNEQFF. The sequenced DNA: TGTGCCGCTAGGCGGGAGGGAAACAATGAGCAGTTCTTC.